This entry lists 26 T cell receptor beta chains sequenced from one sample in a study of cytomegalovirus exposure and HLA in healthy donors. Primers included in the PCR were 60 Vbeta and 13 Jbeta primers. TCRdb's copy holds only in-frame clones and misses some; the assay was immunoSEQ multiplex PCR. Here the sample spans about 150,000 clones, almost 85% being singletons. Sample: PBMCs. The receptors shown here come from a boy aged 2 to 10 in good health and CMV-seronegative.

CDR3 sequence (DNA): TGTGCCAGCAGTTACCGTTCCTCGGGACAGGGCGGCGAGCAGTACTTC. Translation gives CASSYRSSGQGGEQYF. V usage is TRBV6-6 and J usage is TRBJ2-5; 9 positions match TRBD1. The last part of the DNA fits TRBJ2-7 better; the J call may be wrong. The CDR3 sequence is 16 residues long. In germline, CDR1 is MNHNY, CDR2 SVGAGI (reference sequence).

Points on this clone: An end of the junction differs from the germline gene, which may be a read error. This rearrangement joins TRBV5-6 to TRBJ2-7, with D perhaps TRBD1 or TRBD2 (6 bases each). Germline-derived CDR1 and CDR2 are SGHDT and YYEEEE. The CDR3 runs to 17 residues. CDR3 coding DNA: TGTGCCAGCAGATTGGGGGGCCCAAATGAGGTCGCCTACGAGCAGTACTTC. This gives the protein CASRLGGPNEVAYEQYF.

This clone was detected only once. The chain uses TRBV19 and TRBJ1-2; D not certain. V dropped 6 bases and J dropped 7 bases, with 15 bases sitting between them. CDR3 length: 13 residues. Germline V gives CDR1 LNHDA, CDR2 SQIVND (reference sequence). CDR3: CASSESRESGYTF. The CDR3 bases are TGTGCCAGTAGCGAATCGAGGGAGTCTGGCTACACCTTC.

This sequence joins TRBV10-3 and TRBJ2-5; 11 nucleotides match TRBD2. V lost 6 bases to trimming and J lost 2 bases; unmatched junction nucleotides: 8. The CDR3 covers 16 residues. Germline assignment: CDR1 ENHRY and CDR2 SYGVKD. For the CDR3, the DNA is TGTGCCATCAGGAGTGCGGGACTAGCGGCTCAAGAGACCCAGTACTTC. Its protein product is CAIRSAGLAAQETQYF.

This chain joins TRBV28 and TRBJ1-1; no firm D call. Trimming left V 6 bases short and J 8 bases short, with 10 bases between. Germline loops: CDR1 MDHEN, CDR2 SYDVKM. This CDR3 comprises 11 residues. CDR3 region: CASRTTGEAFF. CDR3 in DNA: TGTGCCAGCAGGACGACGGGGGAAGCTTTCTTT.

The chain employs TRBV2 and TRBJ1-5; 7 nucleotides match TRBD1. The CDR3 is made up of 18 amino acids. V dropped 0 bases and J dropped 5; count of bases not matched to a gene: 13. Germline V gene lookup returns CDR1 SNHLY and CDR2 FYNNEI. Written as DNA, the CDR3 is TGTGCCAGCAGTGAAGCGGGTTTGAGGGGGCATTGGGATCAGCCCCAGCATTTT. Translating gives CASSEAGLRGHWDQPQHF.

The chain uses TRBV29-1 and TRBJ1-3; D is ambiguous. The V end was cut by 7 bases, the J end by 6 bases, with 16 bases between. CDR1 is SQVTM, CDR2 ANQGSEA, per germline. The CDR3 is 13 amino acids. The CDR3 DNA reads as TGCAGCGCTTTGGAAGCGGTGGCAAACACCATATATTTT. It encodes CSALEAVANTIYF.

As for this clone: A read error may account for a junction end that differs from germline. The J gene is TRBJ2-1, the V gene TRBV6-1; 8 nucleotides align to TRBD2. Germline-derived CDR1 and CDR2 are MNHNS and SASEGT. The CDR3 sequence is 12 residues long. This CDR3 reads CASSTGGQGSLF. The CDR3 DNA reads TGTGCCAGCAGTACGGGGGGGCAGGGGAGCCTCTTC.

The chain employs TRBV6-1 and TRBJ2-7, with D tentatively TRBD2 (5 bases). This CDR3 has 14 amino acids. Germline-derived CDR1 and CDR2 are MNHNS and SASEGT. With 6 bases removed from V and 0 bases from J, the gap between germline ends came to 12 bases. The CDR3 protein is CASSNGLNSYEQYF. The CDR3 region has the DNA TGTGCCAGCAGCAACGGACTGAACTCCTACGAGCAGTACTTC.

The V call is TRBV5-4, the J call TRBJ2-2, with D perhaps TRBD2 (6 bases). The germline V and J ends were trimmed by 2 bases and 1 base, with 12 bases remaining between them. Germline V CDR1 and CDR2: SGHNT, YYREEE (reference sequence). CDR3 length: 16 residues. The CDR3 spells CASSLPGLRNTGELFF. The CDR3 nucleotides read TGTGCCAGCAGCTTACCGGGACTGCGGAACACCGGGGAGCTGTTTTTT. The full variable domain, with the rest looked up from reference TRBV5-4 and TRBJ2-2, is ETGVTQSPTHLIKTRGQQVTLRCSSQSGHNTVSWYQQALGQGPQFIFQYYREEENGRGNFPPRFSGLQFPNYSSELNVNALELDDSALYLCASSLPGLRNTGELFFGEGSRLTVL.

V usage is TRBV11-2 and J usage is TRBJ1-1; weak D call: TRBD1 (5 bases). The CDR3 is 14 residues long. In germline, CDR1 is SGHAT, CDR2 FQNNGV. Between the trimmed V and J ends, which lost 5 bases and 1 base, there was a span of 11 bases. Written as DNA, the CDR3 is TGTGCCAGCAGCCCAGGGAGGCGGAACACTGAAGCTTTCTTT. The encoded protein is CASSPGRRNTEAFF.

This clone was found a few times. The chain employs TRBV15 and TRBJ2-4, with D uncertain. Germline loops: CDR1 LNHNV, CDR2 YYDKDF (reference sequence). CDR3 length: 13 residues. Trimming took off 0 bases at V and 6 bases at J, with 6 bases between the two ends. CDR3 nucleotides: TGTGCCACCAGCAGAGATCCGAGAAACATTCAGTACTTC. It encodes CATSRDPRNIQYF. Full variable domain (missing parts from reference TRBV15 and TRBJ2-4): DAMVIQNPRYQVTQFGKPVTLSCSQTLNHNVMYWYQQKSSQAPKLLFHYYDKDFNNEADTPDNFQSRRPNTSFCFLDIRSPGLGDTAMYLCATSRDPRNIQYFGAGTRLSVL.

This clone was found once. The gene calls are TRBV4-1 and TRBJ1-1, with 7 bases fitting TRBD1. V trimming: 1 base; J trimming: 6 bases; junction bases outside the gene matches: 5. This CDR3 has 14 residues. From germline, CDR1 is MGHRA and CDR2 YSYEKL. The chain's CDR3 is CASSQGRDRPEAFF. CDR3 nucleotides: TGCGCCAGCAGCCAAGGCCGGGACAGACCTGAAGCTTTCTTT.

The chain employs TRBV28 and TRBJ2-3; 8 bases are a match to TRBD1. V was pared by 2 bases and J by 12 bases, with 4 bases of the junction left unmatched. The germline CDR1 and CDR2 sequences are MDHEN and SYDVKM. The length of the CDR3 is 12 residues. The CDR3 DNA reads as TGTGCCAGCAGTTTAAACAGGGGGTCCCAGTATTTT. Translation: CASSLNRGSQYF.

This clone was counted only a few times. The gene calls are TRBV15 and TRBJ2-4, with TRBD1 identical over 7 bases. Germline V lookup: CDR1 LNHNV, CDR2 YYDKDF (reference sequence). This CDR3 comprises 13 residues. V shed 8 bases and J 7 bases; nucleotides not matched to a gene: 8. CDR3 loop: CATGHRGANIQYF. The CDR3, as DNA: TGTGCCACCGGCCACAGGGGCGCGAACATTCAGTACTTC.

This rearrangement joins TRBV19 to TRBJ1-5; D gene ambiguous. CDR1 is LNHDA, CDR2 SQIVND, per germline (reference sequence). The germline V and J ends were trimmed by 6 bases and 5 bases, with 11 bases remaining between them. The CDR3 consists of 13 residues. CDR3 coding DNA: TGTGCCAGTAGGAAGGATGCGGATCAGCCCCAGCATTTT. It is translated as CASRKDADQPQHF.

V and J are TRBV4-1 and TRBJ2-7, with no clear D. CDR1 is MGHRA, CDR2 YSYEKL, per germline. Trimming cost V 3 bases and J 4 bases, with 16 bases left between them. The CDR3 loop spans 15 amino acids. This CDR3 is CASSHPAKRLYEQYF. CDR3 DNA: TGCGCCAGCAGCCACCCTGCTAAGCGTCTATACGAGCAGTACTTC.

This CDR3 reads CASSAGTGGVSYEQYF. The CDR3, as DNA: TGTGCCAGCAGCGCCGGGACAGGGGGTGTCTCCTACGAGCAGTACTTC. V usage is TRBV5-6 and J usage is TRBJ2-7, with TRBD1 matching over 11 bases. V lost 4 bases to trimming and J lost 0 bases; unmatched junction nucleotides: 6. Germline V lookup: CDR1 SGHDT, CDR2 YYEEEE. The length of the CDR3 is 16 residues.

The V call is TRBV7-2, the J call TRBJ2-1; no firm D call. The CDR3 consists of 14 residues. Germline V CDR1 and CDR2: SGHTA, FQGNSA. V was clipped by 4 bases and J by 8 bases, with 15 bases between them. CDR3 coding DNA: TGTGCCAGCAGCTCCAATCGGCACAGTGATGAGCAGTTCTTC. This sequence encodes CASSSNRHSDEQFF.

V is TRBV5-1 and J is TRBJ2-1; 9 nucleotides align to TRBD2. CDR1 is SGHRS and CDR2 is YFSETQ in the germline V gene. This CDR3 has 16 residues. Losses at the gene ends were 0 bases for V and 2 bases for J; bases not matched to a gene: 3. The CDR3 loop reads CASSLAGLATYNEQFF. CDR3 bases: TGCGCCAGCAGCTTGGCGGGACTAGCCACCTACAATGAGCAGTTCTTC.

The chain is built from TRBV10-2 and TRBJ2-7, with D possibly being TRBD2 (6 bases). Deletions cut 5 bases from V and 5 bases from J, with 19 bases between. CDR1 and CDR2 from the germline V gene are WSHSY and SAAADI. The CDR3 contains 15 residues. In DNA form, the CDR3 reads TGCGCCAGCAGTACCGCGGGACCTCCTAATGACGAGCAGTACTTC. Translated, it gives CASSTAGPPNDEQYF.

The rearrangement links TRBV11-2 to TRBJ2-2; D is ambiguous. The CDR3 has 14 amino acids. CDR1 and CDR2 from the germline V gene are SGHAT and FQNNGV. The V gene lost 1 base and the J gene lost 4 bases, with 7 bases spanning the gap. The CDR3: CASSLGSSTGELFF. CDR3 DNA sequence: TGTGCCAGCAGCTTAGGTTCGTCCACCGGGGAGCTGTTTTTT.

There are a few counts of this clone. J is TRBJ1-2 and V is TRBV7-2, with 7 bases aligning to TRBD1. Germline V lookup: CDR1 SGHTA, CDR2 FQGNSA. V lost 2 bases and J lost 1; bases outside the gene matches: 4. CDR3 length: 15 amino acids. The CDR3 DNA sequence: TGTGCCAGCAGCTTAACAGGGGCCCTTAACTATGGCTACACCTTC. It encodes CASSLTGALNYGYTF. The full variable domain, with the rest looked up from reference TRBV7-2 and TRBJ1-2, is GAGVSQSPSNKVTEKGKDVELRCDPISGHTALYWYRQSLGQGLEFLIYFQGNSAPDKSGLPSDRFSAERTGGSVSTLTIQRTQQEDSAVYLCASSLTGALNYGYTFGSGTRLTVV.

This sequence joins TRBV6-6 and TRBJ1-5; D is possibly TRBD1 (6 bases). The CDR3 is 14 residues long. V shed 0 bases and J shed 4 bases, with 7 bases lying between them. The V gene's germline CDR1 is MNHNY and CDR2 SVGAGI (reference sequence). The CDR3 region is CASSYSQGNQPQHF. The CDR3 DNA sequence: TGTGCCAGCAGTTACTCACAGGGAAATCAGCCCCAGCATTTT.

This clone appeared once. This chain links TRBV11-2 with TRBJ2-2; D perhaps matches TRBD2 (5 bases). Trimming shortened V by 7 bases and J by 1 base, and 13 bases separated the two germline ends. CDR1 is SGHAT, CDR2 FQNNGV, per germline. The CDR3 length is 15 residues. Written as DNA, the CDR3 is TGTGCCAGCACCGTCCTGAGCGGGAACACCGGGGAGCTGTTTTTT. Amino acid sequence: CASTVLSGNTGELFF.

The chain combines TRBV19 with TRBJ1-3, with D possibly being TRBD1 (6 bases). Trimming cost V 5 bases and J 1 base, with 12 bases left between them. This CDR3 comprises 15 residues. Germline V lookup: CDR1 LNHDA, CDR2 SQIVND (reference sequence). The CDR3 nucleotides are TGTGCCAGTAGTCCTCGGACAGTGTCTGGAAACACCATATATTTT. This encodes CASSPRTVSGNTIYF.